By sample share, the clone carrying this T cell receptor (beta chain) is medium-sized. The antigen remains undetermined. The library targeted TCRbeta and was prepared with unique molecular identifiers. One entry per CDR3 protein results from TCRdb running MiXCR on the PCR reads. The repertoire has about 260,000 distinct CDR3 sequences, around a tenth of them found once; the top ten carry less than 25%. The sample is drawn from a study of T-cell reconstitution after alpha-beta-depleted transplantation in children. Study-wide results and limits: Expanded graft clones numbering several hundred reportedly gave rise to alpha-beta T cells about two months after transplant. Surviving recipient T cells and intrathymic progenitors accounted for some patients' high TCRbeta diversity at day 60. One year post-transplant, T-cell counts and diversity were largely derived from T cells produced anew.

Germline trimming cut 2 bases from V and 7 bases from J; bases unmatched to any gene: 6. The CDR3 length is 15 residues. Germline values: CDR1 SGHTA, CDR2 FQGNSA. V and J are TRBV7-2 and TRBJ2-1, with TRBD2 matching 9 bases. The sequence was collected from a male patient between 2 and 15 years old who had a stem cell transplant for chronic granulomatous disease, so the T cells may come from the graft donor. The sample was peripheral blood, taken 180 days after TCRalphabeta/CD19-depleted stem cell transplant. CDR3 amino acids: CASSLLALAGNEQFF. The DNA for the CDR3 is TGTGCCAGCAGCTTATTAGCGCTAGCGGGAAATGAGCAGTTCTTC.